Listed below are T cell receptor beta chains from one sample, sequenced in a study of T cells after yellow fever vaccination. A single record per CDR3 protein comes from TCRdb applying MiXCR to the 5' RACE reads. The data show 320,000 or so distinct CDR3 sequences, 8% to 9.5% seen once. The sequenced sample was PBMCs, obtained roughly 45 days after the first yellow fever vaccination. The receptors were gathered from a young man who received the YFV17D yellow fever vaccine. Both conserved end residues are part of each CDR3. The D gene is left open where the match is weak. Some rows have no size entry. The others give once, few or many, or a class for an expanded clone.

j_call: TRBJ2-5; v_call: TRBV14; d_call: -; clone_size: many; cdr3_nt: TGTGCCAGCAGCTCCCAGGGGCCTACCCAGTACTTC; cdr3_aa: CASSSQGPTQYF
j_call: TRBJ1-1; v_call: TRBV5-1; d_call: -; clone_size: few; cdr3_nt: TGCGCCAGCAGCGGAAACAGGGTGGCCAACACTGAAGCTTTCTTT; cdr3_aa: CASSGNRVANTEAFF
j_call: TRBJ2-1; v_call: TRBV6-5; d_call: -; clone_size: few; cdr3_nt: TGTGCCAGCAGTTACTCGGAGGGTTACAATGAGCAGTTCTTC; cdr3_aa: CASSYSEGYNEQFF
j_call: TRBJ2-5; v_call: TRBV4-1; d_call: TRBD1; clone_size: -; cdr3_nt: TGCGCCAGCAGCCACCGACAGGGGACCGGTGAGACCCAGTACTTC; cdr3_aa: CASSHRQGTGETQYF
j_call: TRBJ2-2; v_call: TRBV5-5; d_call: -; clone_size: -; cdr3_nt: TGTGCCAGCAGCCCGTTAGTTCAGACCGGGGAGCTGTTTTTT; cdr3_aa: CASSPLVQTGELFF
j_call: TRBJ1-6; v_call: TRBV6-4; d_call: TRBD1; clone_size: few; cdr3_nt: TGTGCCAGCAGAAAACAGGGGCAGATTTCACCCCTCCACTTT; cdr3_aa: CASRKQGQISPLHF
j_call: TRBJ2-6; v_call: TRBV20-1; d_call: -; clone_size: -; cdr3_nt: TGCAGTGCTACTGGAGGGCAGCCCTCTGGGGCCAACGTCCTGACTTTC; cdr3_aa: CSATGGQPSGANVLTF
j_call: TRBJ1-6; v_call: TRBV13; d_call: -; clone_size: few; cdr3_nt: TGTGCCAGCAGCGCTAGCCCTTCTCGCGCCCAGGGACGCTCACCCCTCCACTTT; cdr3_aa: CASSASPSRAQGRSPLHF
j_call: TRBJ2-5; v_call: TRBV29-1; d_call: -; clone_size: few; cdr3_nt: TGCAGCGTTGAGGGGGAGACCCAGTACTTC; cdr3_aa: CSVEGETQYF
j_call: TRBJ1-1; v_call: TRBV6-2/TRBV6-3; d_call: -; clone_size: few; cdr3_nt: TGTGCCAGCAGTAAAGGGGGTGTTAGAACTGAAGCTTTCTTT; cdr3_aa: CASSKGGVRTEAFF
j_call: TRBJ2-5; v_call: TRBV20-1; d_call: -; clone_size: few; cdr3_nt: TGCAGTGCTGTTAGGGCAGGTCATCTGGGAGAGACCCAGTACTTC; cdr3_aa: CSAVRAGHLGETQYF
j_call: TRBJ2-1; v_call: TRBV12-3/TRBV12-4; d_call: -; clone_size: few; cdr3_nt: TGTGCCAGCAGCCAGACGTATAAGGGGGTAGGCTACAATGAGCAGTTCTTC; cdr3_aa: CASSQTYKGVGYNEQFF
j_call: TRBJ1-6; v_call: TRBV7-8; d_call: -; clone_size: few; cdr3_nt: TGTGCCAGCAGCTCCAGGGGTTCACCCCTCCACTTT; cdr3_aa: CASSSRGSPLHF
j_call: TRBJ1-4; v_call: TRBV28; d_call: -; clone_size: -; cdr3_nt: TGTGCCAGCAGTTTAGGTGTGGGGTCTGCAACTAATGAAAAACTGTTTTTT; cdr3_aa: CASSLGVGSATNEKLFF
j_call: TRBJ2-2; v_call: TRBV24-1; d_call: -; clone_size: few; cdr3_nt: TGTGCCACCAGTGATTCGGGTTCGGGGGCCCTGGACACCGGGGAGCTGTTTTTT; cdr3_aa: CATSDSGSGALDTGELFF
j_call: TRBJ2-3; v_call: TRBV10-3; d_call: TRBD1; clone_size: few; cdr3_nt: TGTGCCATCAGATCCGGGACAGGTGCTGACACGCAGTATTTT; cdr3_aa: CAIRSGTGADTQYF
j_call: TRBJ2-5; v_call: TRBV6-5; d_call: -; clone_size: few; cdr3_nt: TGTGCCAGCAGTTACCGGGATCTTTCGCAAGAGACCCAGTACTTC; cdr3_aa: CASSYRDLSQETQYF
j_call: TRBJ1-2; v_call: TRBV5-6; d_call: -; clone_size: few; cdr3_nt: TGTGCCAGCAGCTTGGGCGGAACGCATGGCTACACCTTC; cdr3_aa: CASSLGGTHGYTF
j_call: TRBJ1-1; v_call: TRBV5-1; d_call: -; clone_size: few; cdr3_nt: TGCGCCAGCAGCTTGGAGGCAGGGATGGGGTCGGCTTTCTTT; cdr3_aa: CASSLEAGMGSAFF
j_call: TRBJ2-5; v_call: TRBV20-1; d_call: -; clone_size: -; cdr3_nt: TGCAGTACGGGGCCAGCGGAGACCCAGTACTTC; cdr3_aa: CSTGPAETQYF
j_call: TRBJ1-1; v_call: TRBV7-8; d_call: -; clone_size: -; cdr3_nt: TGTGCCAGCAGCTTTCCGGGGCTGACTGAAGCTTTCTTT; cdr3_aa: CASSFPGLTEAFF
j_call: TRBJ1-1; v_call: TRBV12-3/TRBV12-4; d_call: -; clone_size: -; cdr3_nt: TGTGCCAGCAGTTTGCCCGGGAAGAAGGGGATGAACACTGAAGCTTTCTTT; cdr3_aa: CASSLPGKKGMNTEAFF
j_call: TRBJ2-3; v_call: TRBV10-2; d_call: TRBD2; clone_size: -; cdr3_nt: TGCGCCAGCAGGGACCTAGCGGGGGGTTATCATACGCAGTATTTT; cdr3_aa: CASRDLAGGYHTQYF
j_call: TRBJ1-1; v_call: TRBV5-1; d_call: -; clone_size: few; cdr3_nt: TGCGCCAGCAGCTTGGTAGCGACAGGAGGCGGTGAAGCTTTCTTT; cdr3_aa: CASSLVATGGGEAFF
j_call: TRBJ2-3; v_call: TRBV5-1; d_call: -; clone_size: many; cdr3_nt: TGCGCCAGCAGCCGAGCTCGGGACCCACCTCGGGGGTTCGCAGATACGCAGTATTTT; cdr3_aa: CASSRARDPPRGFADTQYF
j_call: TRBJ2-3; v_call: TRBV6-4; d_call: -; clone_size: many; cdr3_nt: TGTGCCAGCAGTCTCACCCAGGTCGCAGATACGCAGTATTTT; cdr3_aa: CASSLTQVADTQYF
j_call: TRBJ2-3; v_call: TRBV15; d_call: -; clone_size: many; cdr3_nt: TGTGCCACCAGCAGAGATCTGGGGTTGCCAGATACGCAGTATTTT; cdr3_aa: CATSRDLGLPDTQYF
j_call: TRBJ2-2; v_call: TRBV7-3; d_call: -; clone_size: -; cdr3_nt: TGTGCCAGCAGCTTTGGCTATTGGGCCGGGGAGCTGTTTTTT; cdr3_aa: CASSFGYWAGELFF
j_call: TRBJ2-3; v_call: TRBV7-2; d_call: TRBD2; clone_size: few; cdr3_nt: TGTGCCAGCAGCTTGGGTTCGACTAGCGCTGGAGATACGCAGTATTTT; cdr3_aa: CASSLGSTSAGDTQYF
j_call: TRBJ2-2; v_call: TRBV27; d_call: TRBD1; clone_size: -; cdr3_nt: TGTGCCAGCAGCCGACAGGGACCCGGGGAGCTGTTTTTT; cdr3_aa: CASSRQGPGELFF
j_call: TRBJ1-1; v_call: TRBV4-1; d_call: TRBD1; clone_size: few; cdr3_nt: TGCGCCAGCAGCCAAACTGGACAGGGGAATACTGAAGCTTTCTTT; cdr3_aa: CASSQTGQGNTEAFF
j_call: TRBJ2-2; v_call: TRBV5-1; d_call: -; clone_size: few; cdr3_nt: TGCGCCAGCAGCTTGAAGCCTGGCAACACCGGGGAGCTGTTTTTT; cdr3_aa: CASSLKPGNTGELFF
j_call: TRBJ2-7; v_call: TRBV7-9; d_call: -; clone_size: -; cdr3_nt: TGTGCCAGCAGCTTAGCGGGGCGGTCAATGGACGAGCAGTACTTC; cdr3_aa: CASSLAGRSMDEQYF
j_call: TRBJ1-5; v_call: TRBV30; d_call: -; clone_size: -; cdr3_nt: TGTGCCTGGAGTGTACTTCCGGGGGCCGTTCAGCCCCAGCATTTT; cdr3_aa: CAWSVLPGAVQPQHF
j_call: TRBJ1-4; v_call: TRBV6-1; d_call: -; clone_size: -; cdr3_nt: TGTGCCAGCAGTGGGGCGGGAACTAATGAAAAACTGTTTTTT; cdr3_aa: CASSGAGTNEKLFF
j_call: TRBJ2-1; v_call: TRBV5-1; d_call: -; clone_size: many; cdr3_nt: TGCGCCAGCAGCTTACAGGGAGGGTCCTACAATGAGCAGTTCTTC; cdr3_aa: CASSLQGGSYNEQFF
j_call: TRBJ1-6; v_call: TRBV7-6; d_call: TRBD1; clone_size: -; cdr3_nt: TGTGCCAGCAGCTTAGATCAGGGGGCGGAACGAATGGAACCCCTCCACTTT; cdr3_aa: CASSLDQGAERMEPLHF
j_call: TRBJ2-7; v_call: TRBV5-1; d_call: TRBD2; clone_size: -; cdr3_nt: TGCGCCAGCAGCGGGAGTAGCGGGGGAGTACCTTACGAGCAGTACTTC; cdr3_aa: CASSGSSGGVPYEQYF
j_call: TRBJ2-1; v_call: TRBV6-5; d_call: -; clone_size: few; cdr3_nt: TGTGCCAGCAGTTACCAGGCGGGGGCAAGAGATGAGCAGTTCTTC; cdr3_aa: CASSYQAGARDEQFF
j_call: TRBJ2-5; v_call: TRBV5-1; d_call: -; clone_size: many; cdr3_nt: TGCGCCAGCAGCGAAATTTGGGAGACCCAGTACTTC; cdr3_aa: CASSEIWETQYF